This TCR beta chain emerged from a study of T cells in Graves' hyperthyroidism and ophthalmopathy. In this sample, this clonotype turned up once. Its target is unknown. Disease lasting under 3 months, a NOSPECS grade of at least 4, and a Clinical Activity Score of at least 3 were features of the ophthalmopathy patients. General study results and limits: Researchers report that a 13 V-J model separated ophthalmopathy from stable hyperthyroidism. With a median lead of about 6.9 months before onset, the model predicted ophthalmopathy.

What was amplified from RNA transcripts were TCR beta CDR3 regions. In the first-round RT-PCR of the TCR CDR3, the HTBI primer set was used. TCRdb re-called the multiplex PCR reads with MiXCR, one entry per CDR3 protein. The repertoire consists of about 300,000 distinct CDR3 sequences, with around a fifth occurring once and the leading ten covering under 45%. Losses at the gene ends were 4 bases for V and 7 bases for J; bases not matched to a gene: 18. CDR1 SGHDT and CDR2 YYEEEE come from the germline V gene. This CDR3 has 19 amino acids. The sample was blood. This clonotype was obtained from a man in his forties or fifties with Graves' ophthalmopathy. The V and J genes are TRBV5-6 and TRBJ2-4, with 12 bases that match TRBD1. The CDR3 protein is CASSPSPKRGQGAVNIQYF. CDR3 sequence (DNA): TGTGCCAGCAGCCCCTCCCCGAAAAGGGGACAGGGGGCTGTGAACATTCAGTACTTC.